This paragraph reports one TCR beta chain. What it binds is not known. This sample stems from a study of graft-versus-host responses after intestinal transplantation. About the research overall: Tacrolimus and steroids were given for 2 to 3 years to all recipients after anti-thymocyte globulin induction. Study results and caveats: Individuals carrying graft-donor T cell macrochimerism showed high graft-versus-host to host-versus-graft clonal ratios in allografts. Researchers found GvH clones in recipient marrow, and some showed up first in ileum or blood.

The method was immunoSEQ multiplex PCR; TCRdb's version includes in-frame clones alone and lacks a portion of them. Of under 20,000 clones in the sample, around 79% were seen once. V was shortened by 4 bases and J by 4 bases, with 9 bases between the two germline ends. Germline loops: CDR1 SGHRS, CDR2 YFSETQ. This CDR3 has 12 amino acids. Sequenced material: PBMCs, taken 14 days after transplant. This sequence was found in a human patient who received an intestinal transplant, so some T cells may come from the graft donor. The chain combines TRBV5-1 with TRBJ2-7; D is uncertain. The DNA of the CDR3 is TGCGCCAGCAGCAATGACTTATACGAGCAGTACTTC. Protein: CASSNDLYEQYF. Full variable domain (outside the CDR3, taken from reference TRBV5-1 and TRBJ2-7): KAGVTQTPRYLIKTRGQQVTLSCSPISGHRSVSWYQQTPGQGLQFLFEYFSETQRNKGNFPGRFSGRQFSNSRSEMNVSTLELGDSALYLCASSNDLYEQYFGPGTRLTVT.